This T cell receptor beta chain was recovered during a study of long-term antiretroviral therapy in people with HIV. Note on this clone: Its specificity is unknown.

This CDR3 has 18 residues. V was clipped by 0 bases and J by 0 bases; unmatched bases: 8. Germline values: CDR1 SGHRS, CDR2 YFSETQ. Points from the study as a whole: Clonal expansions arising prior to ART prevailed in the repertoire at every time point. Diversity went up after ART and still fell short of transplant donor controls.

A v3.0 immunoSEQ assay was performed at survey level. Sequencing set out to capture roughly 40,000-55,000 T-cell genomes per sample. The repertoire was sequenced with immunoSEQ multiplex PCR; TCRdb's copy has only in-frame clones and lacks some. The top ten hold 25% to 35% of the sample, which has around 6,700 clones, around 73% seen once. Among participants with HIV, every one received treatment in the United States. The clonotype was recovered from a man aged 40-50 years with HIV. Sequenced here: unsorted PBMCs, sampled 0.2 years after starting antiretroviral therapy. This chain connects TRBV5-1 to TRBJ2-1; 8 bases are shared with TRBD2. CDR3: CASSLASGGAGSYNEQFF. CDR3 nucleotide sequence: TGCGCCAGCAGCTTGGCCAGCGGGGGTGCCGGCTCCTACAATGAGCAGTTCTTC. The full variable domain, with the rest looked up from reference TRBV5-1 and TRBJ2-1, is KAGVTQTPRYLIKTRGQQVTLSCSPISGHRSVSWYQQTPGQGLQFLFEYFSETQRNKGNFPGRFSGRQFSNSRSEMNVSTLELGDSALYLCASSLASGGAGSYNEQFFGPGTRLTVL.